Below, 31 T cell receptor beta chains from the same sample are listed, as sequenced in a study of T-cell memory formation after mild COVID-19 listed by TCRdb under 2021. Library preparation employed 5' RACE. Sequencing used an Illumina NovaSeq 6000. The public sequencing data were trimmed at Q25 with fastp and processed into clonotypes with MiXCR by TCRdb, which kept only in-frame beta chains. Every entry covers one CDR3 protein and lists the most common genes and DNA from its rows. For this sample there are around 250,000 distinct CDR3 sequences; approximately 9% appear just once. The biggest ten clones account for 22% of the sample. Sequencing was performed on PBMCs or a T cell subset sorted from them (not recorded which). The source of these receptors is a man between 18 and 29 years old who had mild COVID-19 (a few samples of this study predate the infection). The sample titles of this study are shuffled in the database, so cell type and time point are left out; the donor was told from shared clones.

This clonotype was recorded a few times. The rearrangement links TRBV20-1 to TRBJ2-2; possibly TRBD1 or TRBD2 for D (6 bases each). Germline values: CDR1 DFQATT, CDR2 SNEGSKA (reference sequence). This CDR3 spans 14 amino acids. Trimming cost V 1 base and J 4 bases, with 10 bases left between them. The DNA of the CDR3 is TGCAGTGCTAGAGTCGGGGGCAGCACCGGGGAGCTGTTTTTT. Translating gives CSARVGGSTGELFF.

This clonotype was counted many times. This chain's CDR3 is CASSDPFSGGKETQYF. As DNA, the CDR3 is TGTGCCAGCAGTGATCCGTTTTCGGGGGGAAAAGAGACCCAGTACTTC. V usage is TRBV25-1 and J usage is TRBJ2-5; 7 bases align to TRBD2. The CDR3 totals 16 residues. Germline V CDR1 and CDR2: MGHDK, SYGVNS. Trimming removed 3 bases from V and 3 bases from J; junction bases left unmatched: 10.

This clonotype was detected only a few times. The chain carries TRBV5-5 and TRBJ1-5, with a tentative D call TRBD1 (6 bases). This CDR3 contains 15 residues. Germline-derived CDR1 and CDR2 are SGHKS and YYEKEE (reference sequence). Trimming pared 4 bases from V and 4 bases from J, leaving 15 bases between. CDR3: CASSTEGGGNQPQHF. In DNA form, the CDR3 reads TGTGCCAGCAGCACGGAGGGAGGGGGGAATCAGCCCCAGCATTTT.

The CDR3 reads CAWSVIGNEKLFF. CDR3 nucleotide sequence: TGTGCCTGGAGTGTAATAGGGAATGAAAAACTGTTTTTT. The chain recombines TRBV30 with TRBJ1-4, with D unresolved. The V gene lost 0 bases and the J gene lost 5 bases, with 7 bases spanning the gap. The CDR3 runs 13 residues. The germline CDR1 and CDR2 sequences are GTSNPN and SVGIG (reference sequence). The variable domain in full, completed from reference TRBV30 and TRBJ1-4, reads SQTIHQWPATLVQPVGSPLSLECTVEGTSNPNLYWYRQAAGRGLQLLFYSVGIGQISSEVPQNLSASRPQDRQFILSSKKLLLSDSGFYLCAWSVIGNEKLFFGSGTQLSVL.

The rearrangement links TRBV7-9 to TRBJ2-7, with D possibly being TRBD2 (6 bases). Germline CDR1 and CDR2: SEHNR and FQNEAQ (reference sequence). V lost 0 bases and J lost 4, with 13 bases in between. The CDR3 loop spans 15 amino acids. CDR3 amino acids: CASSLAPPGGYEQYF. The CDR3 region has the DNA TGTGCCAGCAGCTTAGCTCCTCCTGGGGGGTACGAGCAGTACTTC.

This clonotype was recorded a few times. This sequence joins TRBV27 and TRBJ2-7, with D perhaps TRBD1 (6 bases). V lost 4 bases to trimming and J lost 3 bases, with 13 bases between them. The CDR3 spans 14 residues. Looked up from germline, CDR1 is MNHEY and CDR2 is SMNVEV (reference sequence). CDR3 in DNA: TGTGCCAGCAGTTACCGGGACACGGACTACGAGCAGTACTTC. Amino acids: CASSYRDTDYEQYF.

Turning to this clonotype: Because it lacks the conserved phenylalanine or tryptophan at the end, this CDR3 is likely a read error. The chain couples TRBV5-1 to TRBJ2-7; D possibly corresponds to TRBD1 (6 bases). Germline loops: CDR1 SGHRS, CDR2 YFSETQ. This CDR3 is 14 amino acids long. V was clipped by 7 bases and J by 7 bases, with 21 bases between them. CDR3 in DNA: TGCGCCAGCCAGGCCAGCAGGGGCTCAGAGGAGCAGTACTTA. This sequence encodes CASQASRGSEEQYL.

J is TRBJ1-3 and V is TRBV11-2; D is ambiguous. The CDR3 length is 12 residues. Trimming pared 5 bases from V and 0 bases from J, leaving 2 bases between. Germline CDR1 reads SGHAT; CDR2 reads FQNNGV. The CDR3 here is CASSVSGNTIYF. CDR3 nucleotides: TGTGCCAGCAGCGTCTCTGGAAACACCATATATTTT.

This clonotype turned up a few times. This chain joins TRBV29-1 and TRBJ1-3; D uncertain. The germline V gene encodes CDR1 SQVTM and CDR2 ANQGSEA. The CDR3 has 14 residues. The CDR3 DNA sequence: TGCATCTGCCTGGGAGGGTCTTCTGGAAACACCATATATTTT. Amino acid sequence: CICLGGSSGNTIYF.

This clonotype came up a few times. This chain links TRBV13 with TRBJ2-5; 14 bases agree with TRBD2. Germline CDR1 reads PRHDT; CDR2 reads FYEKMQ (reference sequence). Trimming cost V 5 bases and J 3 bases; bases outside gene matches: 8. CDR3 size: 17 residues. The CDR3: CASSEPRGLAGEETQYF. CDR3 nucleotide sequence: TGTGCCAGCAGCGAACCCAGGGGACTAGCGGGGGAAGAGACCCAGTACTTC.

This clonotype has at least ten counts. This chain links TRBV28 with TRBJ2-2; the D gene is possibly TRBD1 (6 bases). V lost 8 bases and J lost 6, with 10 bases in between. This CDR3 is 12 amino acids long. CDR1 and CDR2 (germline): MDHEN, SYDVKM. The CDR3 DNA reads as TGTGCCAGCGGAGGACAGCCCGGGGAGCTGTTTTTT. It translates to CASGGQPGELFF.

V usage is TRBV5-1 and J usage is TRBJ2-7; D perhaps matches TRBD1 (5 bases). The CDR3 extends over 15 amino acids. Germline CDR1 SGHRS, CDR2 YFSETQ. With 3 bases removed from V and 3 bases from J, the gap between germline ends came to 16 bases. This CDR3 is CASSSGQRQLYEQYF. CDR3 coding DNA: TGCGCCAGCAGCTCAGGCCAAAGACAGCTCTACGAGCAGTACTTC.

At least ten counts were recorded for this clonotype. The rearrangement links TRBV12-3 or TRBV12-4 to TRBJ2-3; D tentatively reads TRBD1 or TRBD2 (5 bases each). Trimming pared 6 bases from V and 2 bases from J, leaving 12 bases between. This CDR3 is built from 14 residues. The CDR3 loop is CASSLGDPTDTQYF. As DNA, the CDR3 is TGTGCCAGCAGCCTGGGGGACCCCACAGATACGCAGTATTTT.

This clonotype was seen repeatedly, ten times or more. The rearrangement links TRBV12-3 or TRBV12-4 to TRBJ2-3; D may match TRBD1 or TRBD2 (5 bases each). Trimming cost V 3 bases and J 4 bases, with 8 bases left between them. CDR3 length: 13 amino acids. CDR3: CASSFGAADTQYF. DNA for the CDR3: TGTGCCAGCAGTTTCGGGGCTGCAGATACGCAGTATTTT.

V usage is TRBV5-1 and J usage is TRBJ2-5, with TRBD1 matching over 8 bases. The CDR3 runs to 17 residues. Germline CDR1 SGHRS, CDR2 YFSETQ. V shed 3 bases, J shed 5 bases, and the junction held 15 bases outside the gene matches. The chain's CDR3 is CASSSSTFRGLGETQYF. In nucleotides, the CDR3 is TGCGCCAGCAGCTCTTCCACGTTCAGGGGGCTTGGGGAGACCCAGTACTTC.

V usage is TRBV28 and J usage is TRBJ2-5; a possible D gene is TRBD1 (6 bases). The CDR3 is 14 residues long. Trimming stripped 5 bases from V and 1 base from J, with 11 bases between. Germline CDR1 MDHEN, CDR2 SYDVKM. The CDR3 DNA reads as TGTGCCAGCAGTACACAGGGACCCCAAGAGACCCAGTACTTC. Its translation: CASSTQGPQETQYF.

The CDR3 here is CASSFSLPDLSYEQYF. DNA of the CDR3: TGTGCCAGCAGTTTTTCTCTCCCCGATTTATCCTACGAGCAGTACTTC. This rearrangement joins TRBV6-2 or TRBV6-3 to TRBJ2-7; D gene unclear. Between the trimmed V and J ends, which lost 4 bases and 1 base, there was a span of 17 bases. This CDR3 spans 16 amino acids. CDR1 is MNHEY and CDR2 is SVGEGT in the germline V gene.

This clonotype has a handful of counts. V is TRBV7-9 and J is TRBJ2-1, with D perhaps given as TRBD1 or TRBD2 (5 bases each). CDR1 SEHNR and CDR2 FQNEAQ come from the germline V gene (reference sequence). V dropped 5 bases and J dropped 10 bases, with 12 bases sitting between them. CDR3 size: 12 residues. CDR3 protein: CASSPPGDEQFF. The CDR3 bases are TGTGCCAGCAGCCCACCTGGGGACGAGCAGTTCTTC. The full variable domain, with the rest looked up from reference TRBV7-9 and TRBJ2-1, is DTGVSQNPRHKITKRGQNVTFRCDPISEHNRLYWYRQTLGQGPEFLTYFQNEAQLEKSRLLSDRFSAERPKGSFSTLEIQRTEQGDSAMYLCASSPPGDEQFFGPGTRLTVL.

The rearrangement links TRBV12-3 or TRBV12-4 to TRBJ1-5, with 7 bases lining up with TRBD1. The V segment lost 6 bases and the J segment 0 bases; nucleotides outside the gene matches: 2. This CDR3 has 14 residues. The CDR3: CASRGQNSNQPQHF. The CDR3 coding sequence is TGTGCCAGCAGGGGACAGAATAGCAATCAGCCCCAGCATTTT.

This chain links TRBV24-1 with TRBJ2-1; D uncertain. The CDR3 spans 13 residues. Trimming removed 3 bases from V and 9 bases from J, with 11 bases in between. Germline assignment: CDR1 KGHDR and CDR2 SFDVKD. The CDR3 loop reads CATSDIGLGEQFF. DNA for the CDR3: TGTGCCACCAGTGATATCGGGCTGGGTGAGCAGTTCTTC.

A few counts support this clonotype. The chain carries TRBV20-1 and TRBJ1-2; tentative D call: TRBD1 (5 bases). CDR3 size: 13 residues. Germline V gene lookup returns CDR1 DFQATT and CDR2 SNEGSKA (reference sequence). V was trimmed by 5 bases and J by 4 bases, leaving 14 bases between them. This CDR3 reads CSAAKGTAYGYTF. The DNA for the CDR3 is TGCAGTGCTGCAAAGGGGACGGCCTATGGCTACACCTTC.

This clonotype was counted a few times. CDR3 nucleotide sequence: TGTGCCAGCAGTTCCGGTCTTGGAGACACTGAAGCTTTCTTT. Translation gives CASSSGLGDTEAFF. The chain employs TRBV6-5 and TRBJ1-1; D gene uncertain. V was clipped by 4 bases and J by 3 bases, with 12 bases between them. The CDR3 loop spans 14 amino acids. Germline assignment: CDR1 MNHEY and CDR2 SVGAGI.

This clonotype was counted a few times. The chain joins TRBV6-6 to TRBJ2-5; D is possibly TRBD1 or TRBD2 (6 bases each). The CDR3 has 15 residues. The V gene lost 0 bases and the J gene lost 5 bases, with 13 bases spanning the gap. In germline, CDR1 is MNHNY, CDR2 SVGAGI (reference sequence). DNA for the CDR3: TGTGCCAGCAGTTACTCGGAGGGACATTGGGAGACCCAGTACTTC. Translated, it gives CASSYSEGHWETQYF.

This clonotype was recorded a few times. V gene TRBV7-2 combines with J gene TRBJ1-3, with D uncertain. Between the trimmed V and J ends, which lost 1 base and 4 bases, there was a span of 8 bases. This CDR3 comprises 14 residues. Per germline, CDR1 SGHTA and CDR2 FQGNSA. CDR3 nucleotides: TGTGCCAGCAGCTTAGAGGCAGGAGGAAACACCATATATTTT. Encoded protein: CASSLEAGGNTIYF.

There are a few counts of this clonotype. The rearrangement links TRBV6-1 to TRBJ2-7; 7 bases fit TRBD1. The junction had 3 bases not matched to a gene; V was cut back by 2 bases and J by 5 bases. The CDR3 consists of 13 residues. Per germline, CDR1 MNHNS and CDR2 SASEGT. The CDR3 DNA follows: TGTGCCAGCAGTGAAATGACAGGGAACGAGCAGTACTTC. The encoded protein is CASSEMTGNEQYF.

The table lists this clonotype with many counts. The chain is built from TRBV20-1 and TRBJ1-5, with D unclear. With 1 base removed from V and 4 bases from J, the gap between germline ends came to 11 bases. Germline V lookup: CDR1 DFQATT, CDR2 SNEGSKA (reference sequence). The CDR3 loop spans 14 amino acids. The CDR3 DNA sequence: TGCAGTGCTAGAGGGGGAGGCCTAAATCAGCCCCAGCATTTT. Protein sequence: CSARGGGLNQPQHF.

This clonotype was detected a few times. The chain uses TRBV11-3 and TRBJ2-2; D is perhaps TRBD2 (6 bases). Germline CDR1 and CDR2: SGHNT and YENEEA. The CDR3 length is 14 residues. V lost 1 base to trimming and J lost 6 bases, with 9 bases between them. The CDR3 DNA sequence: TGTGCCAGCAGCTTAGGCGGGGACCCCGGGGAGCTGTTTTTT. It codes for CASSLGGDPGELFF.

In this sample, this clonotype turned up a few times. This chain links TRBV28 with TRBJ2-7; the D gene could be TRBD1 or TRBD2 (8 bases each). This CDR3 spans 14 amino acids. V was trimmed by 6 bases and J by 2 bases, leaving 14 bases between them. CDR1 is MDHEN, CDR2 SYDVKM, per germline. CDR3 nucleotide sequence: TGTGCCAGCAGCGGGGGGGACAGGCCCTACGAGCAGTACGTC. Amino acid sequence: CASSGGDRPYEQYV.

The chain links TRBV20-1 to TRBJ1-2; possible D gene TRBD1, 6 bases. CDR1 and CDR2 (germline): DFQATT, SNEGSKA (reference sequence). The length of the CDR3 is 15 residues. V was shortened by 0 bases and J by 5 bases, with 16 bases between the two germline ends. The CDR3 DNA reads TGCAGTGCTAGAGATCAGGGGTCGTCTGGTTATGGCTACACCTTC. Amino acids: CSARDQGSSGYGYTF.

This chain joins TRBV11-1 and TRBJ2-1; a possible D gene is TRBD2 (6 bases). CDR3 length equals 17 residues. The V end lost 1 base, the J end lost 0 bases, and 13 bases lay between the germline ends. Germline CDR1 is SGHAT and CDR2 is FQDESV (reference sequence). The CDR3 DNA is TGTGCCAGCAGCTTAGTAGTCCGGGGGAGCTCCTACAATGAGCAGTTCTTC. Protein sequence: CASSLVVRGSSYNEQFF.

The chain uses TRBV6-5 and TRBJ1-2; D is unclear. Trimming removed 6 bases at V and 1 base at J, with 9 bases between. The CDR3 totals 13 residues. Germline V lookup: CDR1 MNHEY, CDR2 SVGAGI. CDR3 sequence: CASRATRNYGYTF. The CDR3 nucleotides are TGTGCCAGCAGAGCCACCCGTAACTATGGCTACACCTTC.